The 16 T cell receptor beta chains below were found in one sample sequenced in a study of CD8+CD57+ T cells in acquired aplastic anemia. An expansion of CD8+CD57+ cells by flow cytometry had been shown in patients chosen for sequencing. CDR3 and TCR beta VDJ profiling relied on a genomic DNA template. TCRdb itself ran the reads through MiXCR, one entry per CDR3 protein. The table records around 200,000 distinct CDR3 sequences, less than 50% of them present only once. Sequencing used sorted CD4+, CD8+, or CD8+CD57+ T cells (not recorded which) from PBMCs. Every receptor here comes from a human donor with aplastic anemia.

This clonotype was seen repeatedly, ten times or more. The genes are TRBV3-1 and TRBJ2-3, with D perhaps being TRBD1 or TRBD2 (6 bases each). Germline V gene data show CDR1 as LGHDT and CDR2 as YNNKEL (reference sequence). The CDR3 loop spans 15 amino acids. V dropped 1 base and J dropped 5 bases, with 13 bases sitting between them. For the CDR3, the DNA is TGTGCCAGCAGCCAAGTTGTACAGGGAGGAGATACGCAGTATTTT. This sequence encodes CASSQVVQGGDTQYF.

V gene TRBV7-9 combines with J gene TRBJ1-2; D gene unclear. In germline, CDR1 is SEHNR, CDR2 FQNEAQ (reference sequence). V was cut by 1 base and J by 4 bases, with 10 bases left in between. The CDR3 contains 14 residues. CDR3 DNA: TGTGCCAGCAGCTTAGACGGACCGAGCTATGGCTACACCTTC. Protein product: CASSLDGPSYGYTF.

The chain employs TRBV20-1 and TRBJ2-2; D remains unclear. The CDR3 has 16 residues. In germline, CDR1 is DFQATT, CDR2 SNEGSKA (reference sequence). V was shortened by 0 bases and J by 0 bases, with 11 bases between the two germline ends. CDR3 amino acids: CSARDDRQSNTGELFF. In DNA, the CDR3 is TGCAGTGCTAGAGATGATCGGCAGTCGAACACCGGGGAGCTGTTTTTT.

This clonotype came up a few times. A much bigger clone sits one base away, suggesting this may be a read error. No conserved phenylalanine or tryptophan ends this CDR3, so it is likely a read error. The V gene is TRBV20-1, the J gene TRBJ1-2; D is ambiguous. Looked up from germline, CDR1 is DFQATT and CDR2 is SNEGSKA (reference sequence). V gave up 6 bases and J gave up 0 bases, with 14 bases separating them. CDR3 length equals 14 residues. The CDR3 bases are TGCAGTGCCGAAGGGCCCCGAACTAACTATGGCTACACCTCC. Protein product: CSAEGPRTNYGYTS.

In its sample, this clonotype was seen many times. This sequence joins TRBV27 and TRBJ2-3; no firm D call. Germline lookup yields CDR1 MNHEY and CDR2 SMNVEV (reference sequence). The CDR3 length is 13 residues. The ends were cut back, 5 bases at V and 5 bases at J, with 11 bases in the middle. The CDR3 DNA reads TGTGCCAGCAGTCCCCGGACGGAAGATACGCAGTATTTT. It yields the protein CASSPRTEDTQYF.

This clonotype is a singleton in its sample. V is TRBV29-1 and J is TRBJ2-1, with D tentatively TRBD2 (5 bases). V shed 0 bases and J shed 3 bases, with 15 bases lying between them. Germline-derived CDR1 and CDR2 are SQVTM and ANQGSEA. This CDR3 has 16 residues. The chain's CDR3 is CSVEDIGLAGYNEQFF. CDR3 bases: TGCAGCGTTGAAGATATCGGGCTAGCAGGCTACAATGAGCAGTTCTTC.

The rearrangement links TRBV5-1 to TRBJ2-7; 7 bases fit TRBD1. The length of the CDR3 is 16 residues. V was pared by 0 bases and J by 5 bases, with 11 bases of the junction left unmatched. In germline, CDR1 is SGHRS, CDR2 YFSETQ. This CDR3 reads CASSLGSGTAAHEQYF. The CDR3 DNA follows: TGCGCCAGCAGCTTGGGCTCCGGGACAGCTGCTCACGAGCAGTACTTC.

The V call is TRBV10-2, the J call TRBJ1-4; D may be TRBD1 (5 bases). The CDR3 is 14 residues long. The V end lost 4 bases, the J end lost 5 bases, and 11 bases lay between the germline ends. The V gene's germline CDR1 is WSHSY and CDR2 SAAADI. CDR3 nucleotides: TGCGCCAGCAGTGTGGGACGGCTGAATGAAAAACTGTTTTTT. Encoded protein: CASSVGRLNEKLFF.

The CDR3 coding sequence is TGTGCCAGCAGCCACGGGGGACTAGGGGCACCCGGGGAGCTGTTTTTT. Amino acid sequence: CASSHGGLGAPGELFF. The V call is TRBV6-1, the J call TRBJ2-2; 8 bases are a match to TRBD2. After removal of 6 bases from V and 6 bases from J, the junction contained 12 bases not matched to a gene. CDR1 is MNHNS, CDR2 SASEGT, per germline. This CDR3 has 16 residues.

J is TRBJ2-5 and V is TRBV20-1, with 12 positions matching TRBD2. Per germline, CDR1 DFQATT and CDR2 SNEGSKA (reference sequence). Losses at the gene ends were 2 bases for V and 4 bases for J; bases not matched to a gene: 2. This CDR3 has 14 residues. The CDR3 protein is CSARTSGGRETQYF. The CDR3 bases are TGCAGTGCTAGAACTAGCGGGGGGCGAGAGACCCAGTACTTC.

This clonotype has a handful of counts. The chain joins TRBV15 to TRBJ2-1; D is unresolved. Germline V CDR1 and CDR2: LNHNV, YYDKDF (reference sequence). The germline V and J ends were trimmed by 8 bases and 7 bases, with 9 bases remaining between them. The CDR3 is 11 amino acids. CDR3 protein: CATGLSNEQFF. The CDR3 bases are TGTGCCACCGGTCTCTCGAATGAGCAGTTCTTC.

The rearrangement joins TRBV29-1 to TRBJ2-1; D possibly uses TRBD1 or TRBD2 (5 bases each). Trimming took off 6 bases at V and 4 bases at J, with 13 bases between the two ends. The CDR3 has 13 residues. Germline CDR1 SQVTM, CDR2 ANQGSEA. The CDR3 coding sequence is TGCAGCGTGAGGGGAGCTGGGTACAATGAGCAGTTCTTC. Amino acids: CSVRGAGYNEQFF.

J is TRBJ1-5 and V is TRBV2; D call uncertain. Germline values: CDR1 SNHLY, CDR2 FYNNEI. The germline V and J ends were trimmed by 6 bases and 1 base, with 4 bases remaining between them. CDR3 length: 12 amino acids. This chain's CDR3 is CASRRSNQPQHF. The CDR3 DNA reads TGTGCCAGCAGGCGGAGCAATCAGCCCCAGCATTTT. Supplemented by reference TRBV2 and TRBJ1-5, the full variable domain reads EPEVTQTPSHQVTQMGQEVILRCVPISNHLYFYWYRQILGQKVEFLVSFYNNEISEKSEIFDDQFSVERPDGSNFTLKIRSTKLEDSAMYFCASRRSNQPQHFGDGTRLSIL.

The J gene is TRBJ2-7, the V gene TRBV7-2; possible D gene TRBD2, 6 bases. V was cut by 3 bases and J by 2 bases, with 8 bases left in between. CDR3 size: 13 residues. CDR1 and CDR2 from the germline V gene are SGHTA and FQGNSA. CDR3 sequence (DNA): TGTGCCAGCAGCTTTGGCGGGGCCTACGAGCAGTACTTC. As protein: CASSFGGAYEQYF.

At least ten counts were recorded for this clonotype. Here the CDR3 reads CASSGQTYNSPLHF. The DNA of the CDR3 is TGTGCCAGCAGTGGACAGACCTATAATTCACCCCTCCACTTT. V usage is TRBV6-1 and J usage is TRBJ1-6; D is perhaps TRBD1 (5 bases). Per germline, CDR1 MNHNS and CDR2 SASEGT. V lost 4 bases to trimming and J lost 2 bases, with 6 bases between them. The CDR3 spans 14 residues.

This clonotype was detected a few times. The chain couples TRBV10-3 to TRBJ1-3; D may be TRBD1 (5 bases). V was trimmed by 4 bases and J by 3 bases, leaving 13 bases between them. The CDR3 is 15 residues long. Germline V gives CDR1 ENHRY, CDR2 SYGVKD. The CDR3 loop is CAISAGRTHGNTIYF. DNA for the CDR3: TGTGCCATCAGTGCAGGGCGAACACATGGAAACACCATATATTTT.